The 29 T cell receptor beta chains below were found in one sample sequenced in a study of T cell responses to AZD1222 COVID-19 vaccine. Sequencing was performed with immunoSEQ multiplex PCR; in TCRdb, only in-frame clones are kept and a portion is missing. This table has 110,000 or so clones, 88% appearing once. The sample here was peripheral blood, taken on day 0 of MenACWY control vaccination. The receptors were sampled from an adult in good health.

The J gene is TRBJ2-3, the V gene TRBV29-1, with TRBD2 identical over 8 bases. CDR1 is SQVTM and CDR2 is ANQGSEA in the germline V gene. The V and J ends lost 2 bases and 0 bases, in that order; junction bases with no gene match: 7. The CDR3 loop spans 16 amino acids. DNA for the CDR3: TGCAGCGTTGAAACCCCACTAGCGGAAAGCACAGATACGCAGTATTTT. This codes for CSVETPLAESTDTQYF.

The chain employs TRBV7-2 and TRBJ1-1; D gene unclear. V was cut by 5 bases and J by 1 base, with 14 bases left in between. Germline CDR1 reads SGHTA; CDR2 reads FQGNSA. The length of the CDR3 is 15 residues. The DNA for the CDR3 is TGTGCCAGCAGCCAAGGGTGGATCGGGAACACTGAAGCTTTCTTT. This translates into CASSQGWIGNTEAFF.

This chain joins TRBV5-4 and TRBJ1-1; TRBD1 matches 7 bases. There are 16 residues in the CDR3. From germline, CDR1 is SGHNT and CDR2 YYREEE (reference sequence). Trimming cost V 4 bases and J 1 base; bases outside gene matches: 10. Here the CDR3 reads CASSRGAGGPNTEAFF. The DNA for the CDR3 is TGTGCCAGCAGCCGGGGGGCAGGGGGACCGAACACTGAAGCTTTCTTT. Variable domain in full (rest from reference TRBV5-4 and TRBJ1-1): ETGVTQSPTHLIKTRGQQVTLRCSSQSGHNTVSWYQQALGQGPQFIFQYYREEENGRGNFPPRFSGLQFPNYSSELNVNALELDDSALYLCASSRGAGGPNTEAFFGQGTRLTVV.

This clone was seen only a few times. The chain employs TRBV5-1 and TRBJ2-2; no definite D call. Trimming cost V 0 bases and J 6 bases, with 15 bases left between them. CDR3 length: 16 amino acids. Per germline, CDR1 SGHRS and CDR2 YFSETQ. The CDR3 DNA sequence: TGCGCCAGCAGCTTGGTCTCCGGGCAGGTGGCCGGGGAGCTGTTTTTT. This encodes CASSLVSGQVAGELFF.

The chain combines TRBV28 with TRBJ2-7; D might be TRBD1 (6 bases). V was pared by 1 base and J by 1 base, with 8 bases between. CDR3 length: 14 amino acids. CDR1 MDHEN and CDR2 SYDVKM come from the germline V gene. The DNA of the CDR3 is TGTGCCAGCAGTTTATCAGGGGAATCCTACGAGCAGTACTTC. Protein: CASSLSGESYEQYF. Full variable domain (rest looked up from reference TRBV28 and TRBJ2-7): DVKVTQSSRYLVKRTGEKVFLECVQDMDHENMFWYRQDPGLGLRLIYFSYDVKMKEKGDIPEGYSVSREKKERFSLILESASTNQTSMYLCASSLSGESYEQYFGPGTRLTVT.

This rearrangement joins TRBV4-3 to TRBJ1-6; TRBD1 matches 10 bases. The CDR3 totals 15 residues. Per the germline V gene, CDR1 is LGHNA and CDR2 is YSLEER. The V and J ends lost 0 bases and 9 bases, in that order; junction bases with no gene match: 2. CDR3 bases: TGCGCCAGCAGCCAAGATGGGACAGGGGTTTCACCCCTCCACTTT. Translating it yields CASSQDGTGVSPLHF.

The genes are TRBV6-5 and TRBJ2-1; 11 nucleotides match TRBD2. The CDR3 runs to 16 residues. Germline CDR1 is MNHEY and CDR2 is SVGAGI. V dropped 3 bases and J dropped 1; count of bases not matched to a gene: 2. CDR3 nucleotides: TGTGCCAGCAGTTATACTAGCGGGGGATCCTACAATGAGCAGTTCTTC. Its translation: CASSYTSGGSYNEQFF.

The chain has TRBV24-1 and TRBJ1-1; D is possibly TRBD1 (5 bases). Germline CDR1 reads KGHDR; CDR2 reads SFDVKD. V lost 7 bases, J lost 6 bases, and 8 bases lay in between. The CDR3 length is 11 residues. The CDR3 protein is CATRWGAEAFF. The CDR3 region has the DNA TGTGCCACCAGGTGGGGGGCTGAAGCTTTCTTT.

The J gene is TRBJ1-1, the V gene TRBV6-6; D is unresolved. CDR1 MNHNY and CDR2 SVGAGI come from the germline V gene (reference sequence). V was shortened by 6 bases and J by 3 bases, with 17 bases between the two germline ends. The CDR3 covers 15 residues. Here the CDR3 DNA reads TGTGCCAGCAGGAGAGGGATAATGCGCGACACTGAAGCTTTCTTT. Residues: CASRRGIMRDTEAFF.

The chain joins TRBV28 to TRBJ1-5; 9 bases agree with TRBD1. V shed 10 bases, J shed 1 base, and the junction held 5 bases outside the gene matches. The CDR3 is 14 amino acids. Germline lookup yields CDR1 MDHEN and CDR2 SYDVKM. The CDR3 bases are TGTGCCACGGACAGGGGCTTGAGCAATCAGCCCCAGCATTTT. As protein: CATDRGLSNQPQHF.

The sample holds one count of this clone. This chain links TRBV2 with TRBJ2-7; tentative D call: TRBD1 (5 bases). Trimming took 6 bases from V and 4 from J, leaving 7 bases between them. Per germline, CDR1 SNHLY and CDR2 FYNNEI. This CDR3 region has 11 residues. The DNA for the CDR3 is TGTGCCAGCAGCCCAGGGTACGAGCAGTACTTC. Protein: CASSPGYEQYF.

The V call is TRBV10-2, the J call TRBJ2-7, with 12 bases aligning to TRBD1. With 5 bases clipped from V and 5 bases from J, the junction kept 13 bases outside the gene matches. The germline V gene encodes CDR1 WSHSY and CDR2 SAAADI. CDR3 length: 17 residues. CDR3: CASSQIHPGTGGHEQYF. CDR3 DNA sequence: TGCGCCAGCAGTCAAATTCATCCCGGGACAGGGGGCCACGAGCAGTACTTC.

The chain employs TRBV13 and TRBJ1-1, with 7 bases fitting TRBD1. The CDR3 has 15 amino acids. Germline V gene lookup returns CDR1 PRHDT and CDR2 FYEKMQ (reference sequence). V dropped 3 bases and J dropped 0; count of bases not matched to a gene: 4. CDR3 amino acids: CASSLTGLLNTEAFF. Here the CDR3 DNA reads TGTGCCAGCAGCTTGACAGGGTTATTGAACACTGAAGCTTTCTTT.

CDR3 region: CASSDSGGADTQYF. CDR3 coding DNA: TGTGCCAGTAGTGATAGCGGGGGTGCAGATACGCAGTATTTT. The V call is TRBV19, the J call TRBJ2-3; 9 positions agree with TRBD2. CDR1 and CDR2 from the germline V gene are LNHDA and SQIVND (reference sequence). V shed 5 bases, J shed 4 bases, and the junction held 4 bases outside the gene matches. CDR3 length: 14 amino acids.

CDR3 DNA: TGTGCCAGCAGCCCAGATCGGTCCTACTCTGGAAACACCATATATTTT. This sequence encodes CASSPDRSYSGNTIYF. This rearrangement joins TRBV11-2 to TRBJ1-3; D is ambiguous. V was trimmed by 5 bases and J by 0 bases, leaving 14 bases between them. The CDR3 is 16 residues long. Germline V CDR1 and CDR2: SGHAT, FQNNGV.

The CDR3: CASSPDRLNSPLHF. CDR3 in DNA: TGCGCCAGCAGTCCCGACAGGCTTAATTCACCCCTCCACTTT. The chain joins TRBV4-3 to TRBJ1-6; D may be TRBD1 (6 bases). V shed 6 bases and J shed 6 bases, with 12 bases lying between them. CDR1 and CDR2 from the germline V gene are LGHNA and YSLEER. The CDR3 is 14 residues long.

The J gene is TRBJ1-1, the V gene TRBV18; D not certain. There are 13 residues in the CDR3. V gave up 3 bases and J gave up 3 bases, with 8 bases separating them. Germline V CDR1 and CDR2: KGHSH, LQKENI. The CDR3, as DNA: TGTGCCAGCTCACCGCGGGGAGACACTGAAGCTTTCTTT. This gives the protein CASSPRGDTEAFF.

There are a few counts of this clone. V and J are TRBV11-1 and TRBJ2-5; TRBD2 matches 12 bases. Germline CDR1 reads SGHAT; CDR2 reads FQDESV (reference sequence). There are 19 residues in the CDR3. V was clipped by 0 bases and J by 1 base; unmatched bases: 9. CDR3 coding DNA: TGTGCCAGCAGCTTAGCATTTTTCACTAGCGGGGGGACCCAAGAGACCCAGTACTTC. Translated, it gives CASSLAFFTSGGTQETQYF.

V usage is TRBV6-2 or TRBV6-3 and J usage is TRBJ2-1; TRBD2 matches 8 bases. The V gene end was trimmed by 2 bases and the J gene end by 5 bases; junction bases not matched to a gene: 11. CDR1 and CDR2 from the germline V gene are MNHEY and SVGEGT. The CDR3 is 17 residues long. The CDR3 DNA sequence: TGTGCCAGCAGTTACCCCCCCCGGCGGGGGGACAACAATGAGCAGTTCTTC. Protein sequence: CASSYPPRRGDNNEQFF.

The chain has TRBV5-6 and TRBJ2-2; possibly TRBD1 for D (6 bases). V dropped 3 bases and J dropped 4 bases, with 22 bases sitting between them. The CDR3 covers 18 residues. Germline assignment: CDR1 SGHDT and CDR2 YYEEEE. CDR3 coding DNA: TGTGCCAGCAGCTGGCGGGTAAGAGGCATACAGGGCACCGGGGAGCTGTTTTTT. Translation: CASSWRVRGIQGTGELFF.

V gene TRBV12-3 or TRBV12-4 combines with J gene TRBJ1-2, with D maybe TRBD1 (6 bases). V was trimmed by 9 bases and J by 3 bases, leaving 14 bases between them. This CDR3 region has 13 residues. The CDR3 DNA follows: TGTGCCAGTAGAGGGGGGGGAGACTATGGCTACACCTTC. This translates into CASRGGGDYGYTF.

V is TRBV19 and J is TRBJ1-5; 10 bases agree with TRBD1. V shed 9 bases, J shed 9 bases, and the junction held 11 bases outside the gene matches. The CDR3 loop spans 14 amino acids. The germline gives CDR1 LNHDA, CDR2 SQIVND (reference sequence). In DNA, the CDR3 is TGTGCCAGCAGCACCGGGACAGGGGAGCGGCCCCAGCATTTT. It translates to CASSTGTGERPQHF.

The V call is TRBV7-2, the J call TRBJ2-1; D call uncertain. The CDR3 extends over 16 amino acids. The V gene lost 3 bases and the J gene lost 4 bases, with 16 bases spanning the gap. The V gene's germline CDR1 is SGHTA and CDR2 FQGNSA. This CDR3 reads CASSLSSAPGYNEQFF. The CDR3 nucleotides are TGTGCCAGCAGCTTGTCGTCGGCTCCGGGTTACAATGAGCAGTTCTTC.

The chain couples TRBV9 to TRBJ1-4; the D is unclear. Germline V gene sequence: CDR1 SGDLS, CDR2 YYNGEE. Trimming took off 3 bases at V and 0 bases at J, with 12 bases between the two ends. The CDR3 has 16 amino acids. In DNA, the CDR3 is TGTGCCAGCAGCGATGGGGTGGCAGCAACTAATGAAAAACTGTTTTTT. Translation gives CASSDGVAATNEKLFF.

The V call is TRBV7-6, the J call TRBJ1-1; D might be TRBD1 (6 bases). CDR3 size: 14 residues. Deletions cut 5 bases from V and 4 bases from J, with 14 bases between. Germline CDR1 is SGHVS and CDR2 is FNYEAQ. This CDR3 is CASSGRGRGTEAFF. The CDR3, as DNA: TGTGCCAGCAGCGGCAGGGGTAGAGGCACTGAAGCTTTCTTT.

The CDR3 bases are TGCGCCAGCAGCCAAGATTTCCCTGACAGAGTCTATAATTCACCCCTCCACTTT. This gives the protein CASSQDFPDRVYNSPLHF. This chain links TRBV4-3 with TRBJ1-6; weak D call: TRBD1 (5 bases). This CDR3 spans 18 amino acids. The ends were cut back, 0 bases at V and 3 bases at J, with 15 bases in the middle. CDR1 and CDR2 from the germline V gene are LGHNA and YSLEER.

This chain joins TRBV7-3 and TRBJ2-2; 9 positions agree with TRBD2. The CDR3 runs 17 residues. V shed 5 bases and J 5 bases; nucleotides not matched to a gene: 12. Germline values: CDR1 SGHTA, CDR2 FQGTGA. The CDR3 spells CASSPKGAGGGTGELFF. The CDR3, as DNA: TGTGCCAGCAGCCCCAAGGGCGCGGGAGGGGGAACCGGGGAGCTGTTTTTT.

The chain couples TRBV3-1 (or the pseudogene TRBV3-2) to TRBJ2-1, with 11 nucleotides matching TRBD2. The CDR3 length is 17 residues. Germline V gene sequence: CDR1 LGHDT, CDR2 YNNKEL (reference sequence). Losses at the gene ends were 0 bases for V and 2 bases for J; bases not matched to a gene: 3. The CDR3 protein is CASSQDVTSGAYNEQFF. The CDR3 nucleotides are TGTGCCAGCAGCCAAGATGTGACTAGCGGGGCCTACAATGAGCAGTTCTTC.

CDR3 nucleotide sequence: TGTGCCAGCAGCTCCCGGGCGGGGGGGCTGTCCGGGGAGCTGTTTTTT. Its protein product is CASSSRAGGLSGELFF. V is TRBV7-2 and J is TRBJ2-2, with TRBD2 matching 9 bases. Unmatched junction bases numbered 9, after V lost 4 bases and J lost 6 bases. Germline-derived CDR1 and CDR2 are SGHTA and FQGNSA. CDR3 size: 16 residues.